The entry below gives a single T cell receptor beta chain sequence along with its context. V was cut by 7 bases and J by 0 bases, with 10 bases left in between. Germline V gene sequence: CDR1 SGHAT, CDR2 FQDESV (reference sequence). CDR3 length: 15 residues. This sample stems from a study of blood T cell repertoires in COVID-19. The overall study: Sites in the United States, Italy and Spain provided acute and convalescent COVID-19 samples.

Original processing notes: How many nucleated cells were present was estimated from reference gene primer amplification. Only in-frame clones appear in the TCRdb table, and some are missing; sequencing was by immunoSEQ multiplex PCR. The DNA was the basis for D and trimming; V, J and clone size are from that table. The table lists around 190,000 clones, about 81% of them singletons, with more than 2.5% in the top ten. The age range of participants was 18 to 89 years, with residence in about 25 US areas. The chain has TRBV11-1 and TRBJ2-6; the D gene is possibly TRBD1 (6 bases). Sequenced material: PBMCs or T cells enriched from blood (not recorded which). The clonotype comes from a woman younger than 45 who had recovered from COVID-19. The CDR3 DNA reads TGTGCCAGCACCGGGACACTCTCTGGGGCCAACGTCCTGACTTTC. This gives the protein CASTGTLSGANVLTF.